Following are 14 T cell receptor beta chains from one sample sequenced in a study of cytomegalovirus exposure and HLA in healthy donors. A multiplex PCR was run with 60 Vbeta primers and 13 Jbeta primers. Repertoires were generated with immunoSEQ multiplex PCR, while TCRdb's copy carries only in-frame clones and drops some. The specimen's table records some 67,000 clones. Sequenced sample: PBMCs. The source is a woman aged 25 to 39 in good health and CMV-seronegative.

The V gene is TRBV11-3, the J gene TRBJ2-7; no definite D call. The CDR3 is made up of 13 amino acids. V was trimmed by 2 bases and J by 3 bases, leaving 8 bases between them. The germline gives CDR1 SGHNT, CDR2 YENEEA. The CDR3 DNA reads TGTGCCAGCAGCTTACGGTCCGGCTACGAGCAGTACTTC. Translating it yields CASSLRSGYEQYF.

This chain links TRBV5-1 with TRBJ2-1; 7 positions match TRBD1. This CDR3 region has 15 residues. Per germline, CDR1 SGHRS and CDR2 YFSETQ. With 4 bases clipped from V and 5 bases from J, the junction kept 9 bases outside the gene matches. The CDR3 DNA follows: TGCGCCAGCAGCCTCTCCGGGACAGACGACAATGAGCAGTTCTTC. Encoded protein: CASSLSGTDDNEQFF.

This chain joins TRBV7-3 and TRBJ2-2; 11 positions agree with TRBD2. Trimming at V came to 4 bases and at J to 4 bases, leaving 5 bases not matched to a gene. There are 16 residues in the CDR3. Germline V CDR1 and CDR2: SGHTA, FQGTGA. The CDR3 protein is CASSSSGTSGTGELFF. Written as DNA, the CDR3 is TGTGCCAGCAGCTCATCCGGGACTAGCGGCACCGGGGAGCTGTTTTTT.

Here the CDR3 reads CASSWTGYEQYF. The CDR3 DNA sequence: TGTGCCAGCAGTTGGACAGGCTACGAGCAGTACTTC. This chain joins TRBV2 and TRBJ2-7, with TRBD1 matching over 7 bases. Germline CDR1 and CDR2: SNHLY and FYNNEI. This CDR3 spans 12 amino acids. The J segment lost 3 bases and the V segment lost 5 bases, leaving 1 base of the junction unmatched. Variable domain in full (rest from reference TRBV2 and TRBJ2-7): EPEVTQTPSHQVTQMGQEVILRCVPISNHLYFYWYRQILGQKVEFLVSFYNNEISEKSEIFDDQFSVERPDGSNFTLKIRSTKLEDSAMYFCASSWTGYEQYFGPGTRLTVT.

This chain links TRBV29-1 with TRBJ2-2; 8 nucleotides agree with TRBD1. The germline CDR1 and CDR2 sequences are SQVTM and ANQGSEA. The CDR3 totals 13 residues. V shed 7 bases and J 6 bases; nucleotides not matched to a gene: 7. CDR3 sequence (DNA): TGCAGCGGTTGGACAGGGAGCGCCGGGGAGCTGTTTTTT. Residues: CSGWTGSAGELFF.

The chain is built from TRBV4-2 and TRBJ1-6; D gene uncertain. The germline V and J ends were trimmed by 1 base and 3 bases, with 7 bases remaining between them. CDR3 size: 15 residues. From germline, CDR1 is LGHNA and CDR2 YNFKEQ. The chain's CDR3 is CASSQAGGYNSPLHF. CDR3 nucleotides: TGTGCCAGCAGCCAAGCTGGCGGCTATAATTCACCCCTCCACTTT.

CDR3 loop: CASTLEADTEAFF. In DNA form, the CDR3 reads TGCGCCAGCACCCTTGAGGCAGACACTGAAGCTTTCTTT. V usage is TRBV4-3 and J usage is TRBJ1-1; no firm D call. The V end lost 7 bases, the J end lost 3 bases, and 12 bases lay between the germline ends. CDR1 is LGHNA and CDR2 is YSLEER in the germline V gene. The CDR3 has 13 amino acids.

The gene calls are TRBV6-5 and TRBJ1-1, with TRBD1 as a possible D gene (6 bases). The CDR3 has 15 amino acids. Germline V gives CDR1 MNHEY, CDR2 SVGAGI. The V end was cut by 7 bases, the J end by 1 base, with 16 bases between. This chain's CDR3 is CASTNRVGGNTEAFF. DNA of the CDR3: TGTGCCAGCACGAACAGGGTAGGAGGGAACACTGAAGCTTTCTTT.

This chain connects TRBV30 to TRBJ1-1, with D possibly being TRBD1 (5 bases). Germline CDR1 and CDR2: GTSNPN and SVGIG (reference sequence). The CDR3 sequence is 12 residues long. Trimming removed 3 bases at V and 11 bases at J, with 16 bases between. CDR3 in amino acids: CAWRAGPLSAFF. In DNA form, the CDR3 reads TGTGCCTGGAGGGCGGGACCGTTGTCGGCTTTCTTT.

In regard to this clone: In the same sample, other DNA sequences code for this CDR3. The chain couples TRBV6-5 to TRBJ1-2; D ambiguous. V lost 2 bases and J 0 bases, leaving 4 bases between the germline ends. The V gene's germline CDR1 is MNHEY and CDR2 SVGAGI. This CDR3 has 13 amino acids. In DNA form, the CDR3 reads TGTGCCAGCAGTTACCGTGCTAACTATGGCTACACCTTC. Residues: CASSYRANYGYTF.

The V call is TRBV18, the J call TRBJ2-7, with 14 bases lining up with TRBD2. The germline V gene encodes CDR1 KGHSH and CDR2 LQKENI. J gave up 1 base and V 4 bases, and 3 bases lay outside the gene matches. The CDR3 is 16 amino acids. The CDR3 nucleotides read TGTGCCAGCTCACTGGGACTAGCGGGAGTGTCCTACGAGCAGTACTTC. Translating gives CASSLGLAGVSYEQYF.

The genes are TRBV9 and TRBJ1-1; D gene uncertain. Germline values: CDR1 SGDLS, CDR2 YYNGEE. Trimming shortened V by 2 bases and J by 2 bases, and 7 bases separated the two germline ends. This CDR3 region has 13 residues. This CDR3 reads CASSVTANTEAFF. The CDR3 DNA reads TGTGCCAGCAGCGTCACAGCAAACACTGAAGCTTTCTTT.

The rearrangement uses TRBV13 and TRBJ1-5; 9 nucleotides line up with TRBD1. V gave up 4 bases and J gave up 1 base; unmatched junction bases: 11. The CDR3 has 18 amino acids. Germline V gene sequence: CDR1 PRHDT, CDR2 FYEKMQ (reference sequence). This CDR3 is CASSSGTGHKKSNQPQHF. The CDR3 DNA follows: TGTGCCAGCAGCTCAGGGACAGGGCACAAAAAGAGCAATCAGCCCCAGCATTTT.

This chain uses TRBV18 with TRBJ1-2; a weak D match, TRBD1 (5 bases). The germline CDR1 and CDR2 sequences are KGHSH and LQKENI. V lost 3 bases and J 6 bases, leaving 17 bases between the germline ends. This CDR3 comprises 15 residues. CDR3: CASSPIMGEEDGYTF. The CDR3 DNA reads as TGTGCCAGCTCACCGATTATGGGGGAGGAGGATGGCTACACCTTC.